Below, 10 T cell receptor beta chains from the same sample are listed, as sequenced in a study of cytomegalovirus exposure and HLA in healthy donors. PCR employed 60 Vbeta and 13 Jbeta primers. This table comes from immunoSEQ multiplex PCR, and its TCRdb copy is limited to in-frame clones, with some not included. The sample carries about 120,000 clones, 76% recorded once. The sample comprised PBMCs. Receptors originate from a middle-aged woman in good health and CMV-seropositive.

This rearrangement joins TRBV11-2 to TRBJ1-6, with D maybe TRBD1 (5 bases). Germline V lookup: CDR1 SGHAT, CDR2 FQNNGV. The CDR3 runs 14 residues. With 1 base removed from V and 17 bases from J, the gap between germline ends came to 18 bases. CDR3 amino acids: CASSLGPGAEGIHF. The CDR3 nucleotides read TGTGCCAGCAGCTTAGGCCCGGGAGCGGAGGGGATCCACTTT.

The CDR3 spells CASSPTGGNEQFF. The CDR3 DNA follows: TGTGCCAGCAGTCCTACAGGGGGTAATGAGCAGTTCTTC. V usage is TRBV27 and J usage is TRBJ2-1; TRBD1 aligns across 8 bases. The V segment lost 5 bases and the J segment 7 bases; nucleotides outside the gene matches: 4. Germline CDR1 and CDR2: MNHEY and SMNVEV (reference sequence). This CDR3 spans 13 amino acids.

The V gene is TRBV30, the J gene TRBJ2-7; D remains unclear. In germline, CDR1 is GTSNPN, CDR2 SVGIG (reference sequence). The length of the CDR3 is 11 residues. Trimming took off 4 bases at V and 3 bases at J, with 7 bases between the two ends. The CDR3 nucleotides are TGTGCCTGGAACAGAGACTACGAGCAGTACTTC. Protein: CAWNRDYEQYF.

The gene calls are TRBV19 and TRBJ1-5, with D hard to call. The CDR3 loop spans 16 amino acids. V was shortened by 2 bases and J by 2 bases, with 13 bases between the two germline ends. Germline-derived CDR1 and CDR2 are LNHDA and SQIVND (reference sequence). The CDR3 sequence: CASSITGFRGNQPQHF. DNA of the CDR3: TGTGCCAGTAGTATAACGGGATTTAGGGGCAATCAGCCCCAGCATTTT.

The chain recombines TRBV7-8 with TRBJ1-6; perhaps TRBD1 as D (5 bases). The CDR3 is 13 residues long. The V gene lost 1 base and the J gene lost 7 bases, with 5 bases spanning the gap. Germline values: CDR1 SGHVS, CDR2 FQNEAQ. CDR3 in amino acids: CASSLDRNSPLHF. Written as DNA, the CDR3 is TGTGCCAGCAGCTTAGACAGGAATTCACCCCTCCACTTT.

The CDR3 loop is CASARTGTSYEQYF. CDR3 DNA sequence: TGTGCTAGTGCAAGAACAGGTACGTCCTACGAGCAGTACTTC. The chain couples TRBV12-5 to TRBJ2-7; perhaps TRBD1 as D (5 bases). V gave up 7 bases and J gave up 1 base, with 14 bases separating them. Germline loops: CDR1 LGHNT, CDR2 FRNRAP. CDR3 length: 14 residues.

This chain links TRBV18 with TRBJ2-7, with 9 nucleotides matching TRBD2. This CDR3 is built from 15 residues. The V gene end was trimmed by 3 bases and the J gene end by 4 bases; junction bases not matched to a gene: 7. Germline V CDR1 and CDR2: KGHSH, LQKENI. Written as DNA, the CDR3 is TGTGCCAGCTCACCGGGCAGCGGGAGGATTTACGAGCAGTACTTC. Its protein product is CASSPGSGRIYEQYF. Variable domain in full (rest from reference TRBV18 and TRBJ2-7): NAGVMQNPRHLVRRRGQEARLRCSPMKGHSHVYWYRQLPEEGLKFMVYLQKENIIDESGMPKERFSAEFPKEGPSILRIQQVVRGDSAAYFCASSPGSGRIYEQYFGPGTRLTVT.

J is TRBJ2-2 and V is TRBV30, with D perhaps TRBD1 (5 bases). There are 15 residues in the CDR3. V was pared by 2 bases and J by 4 bases, with 14 bases between. Germline assignment: CDR1 GTSNPN and CDR2 SVGIG (reference sequence). CDR3 residues: CAWSSGMGRTGELFF. CDR3 DNA sequence: TGTGCCTGGAGTTCAGGGATGGGTCGCACCGGGGAGCTGTTTTTT.

This chain joins TRBV27 and TRBJ1-2; D unresolved. The germline V gene has CDR1 MNHEY and CDR2 SMNVEV (reference sequence). This CDR3 is 15 amino acids long. V shed 2 bases and J shed 1 base, with 11 bases lying between them. The CDR3 DNA follows: TGTGCCAGCAGTTTAGTCGGGGTTGGTAACTATGGCTACACCTTC. The encoded protein is CASSLVGVGNYGYTF.

This clone was recorded a few times. This chain links TRBV10-3 with TRBJ1-2; TRBD1 agrees at 7 bases. Per germline, CDR1 ENHRY and CDR2 SYGVKD. With 5 bases clipped from V and 0 bases from J, the junction kept 9 bases outside the gene matches. This CDR3 spans 16 amino acids. CDR3 sequence reads: CAISPMTGRANYGYTF. In DNA form, the CDR3 reads TGTGCCATCAGTCCGATGACAGGGAGAGCTAACTATGGCTACACCTTC.